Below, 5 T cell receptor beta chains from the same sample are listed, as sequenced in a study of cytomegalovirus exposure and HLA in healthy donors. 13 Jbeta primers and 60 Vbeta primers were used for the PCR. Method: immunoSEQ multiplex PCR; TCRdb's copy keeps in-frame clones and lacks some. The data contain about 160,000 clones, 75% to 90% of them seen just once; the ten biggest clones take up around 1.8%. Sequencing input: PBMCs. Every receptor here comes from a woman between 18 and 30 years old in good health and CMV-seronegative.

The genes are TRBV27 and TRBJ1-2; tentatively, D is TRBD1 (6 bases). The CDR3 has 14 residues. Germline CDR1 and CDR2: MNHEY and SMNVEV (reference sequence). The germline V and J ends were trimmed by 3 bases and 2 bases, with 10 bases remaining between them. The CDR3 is CASSFRGSNYGYTF. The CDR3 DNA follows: TGTGCCAGCAGTTTTAGGGGGAGCAACTATGGCTACACCTTC.

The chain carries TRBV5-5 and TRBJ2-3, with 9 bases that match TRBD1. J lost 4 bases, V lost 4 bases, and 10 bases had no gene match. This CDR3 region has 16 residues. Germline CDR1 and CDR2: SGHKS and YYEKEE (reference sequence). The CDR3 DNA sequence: TGTGCCAGCAGCAAAGGGGACAGGGCGGGCGCAGATACGCAGTATTTT. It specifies CASSKGDRAGADTQYF. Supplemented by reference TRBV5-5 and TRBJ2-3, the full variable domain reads DAGVTQSPTHLIKTRGQQVTLRCSPISGHKSVSWYQQVLGQGPQFIFQYYEKEERGRGNFPDRFSARQFPNYSSELNVNALLLGDSALYLCASSKGDRAGADTQYFGPGTRLTVL.

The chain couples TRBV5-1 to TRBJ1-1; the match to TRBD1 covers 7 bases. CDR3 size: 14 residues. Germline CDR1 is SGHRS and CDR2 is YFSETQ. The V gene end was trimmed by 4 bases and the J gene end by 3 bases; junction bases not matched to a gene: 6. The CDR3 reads CASSLTGLDTEAFF. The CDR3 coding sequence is TGCGCCAGCAGCCTGACAGGGCTTGACACTGAAGCTTTCTTT.

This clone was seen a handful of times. The CDR3 nucleotides are TGTGCCAGCGAACCGGGACTGGGGGACACTGAAGCTTTCTTT. It translates to CASEPGLGDTEAFF. The gene calls are TRBV18 and TRBJ1-1, with D possibly matching TRBD1 (5 bases). The CDR3 covers 14 residues. Germline values: CDR1 KGHSH, CDR2 LQKENI. V was shortened by 8 bases and J by 3 bases, with 16 bases between the two germline ends. Full variable domain (remainder filled in from reference TRBV18 and TRBJ1-1): NAGVMQNPRHLVRRRGQEARLRCSPMKGHSHVYWYRQLPEEGLKFMVYLQKENIIDESGMPKERFSAEFPKEGPSILRIQQVVRGDSAAYFCASEPGLGDTEAFFGQGTRLTVV.

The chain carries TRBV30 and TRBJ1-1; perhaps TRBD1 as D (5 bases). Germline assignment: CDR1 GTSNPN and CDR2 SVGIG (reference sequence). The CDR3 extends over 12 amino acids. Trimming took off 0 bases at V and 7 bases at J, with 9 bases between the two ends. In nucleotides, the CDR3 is TGTGCCTGGAGTGTAGGGGTAGGTGAAGCTTTCTTT. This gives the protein CAWSVGVGEAFF.